This entry features one T cell receptor beta chain sequence. Per the germline V gene, CDR1 is LNHNV and CDR2 is YYDKDF (reference sequence). The ends were cut back, 3 bases at V and 8 bases at J, with 13 bases in the middle. There are 13 residues in the CDR3. The data originate from a study of shared clonotypes between healthy human individuals. TCRdb keeps only in-frame clones here, not all; method: immunoSEQ multiplex PCR. The table includes millions of clones, approximately 90% detected once. J is TRBJ1-2 and V is TRBV15; no firm D call. The origin of this receptor is a man between 18 and 35 years old in good health. Sequenced sample: naive CD4+ T cells sorted from blood. Subset here: CD45RA+ positively selected. The CDR3 reads CATSRDRLGGYTF. The CDR3 coding sequence is TGTGCCACCAGCAGGGACCGCTTGGGAGGCTACACCTTC.